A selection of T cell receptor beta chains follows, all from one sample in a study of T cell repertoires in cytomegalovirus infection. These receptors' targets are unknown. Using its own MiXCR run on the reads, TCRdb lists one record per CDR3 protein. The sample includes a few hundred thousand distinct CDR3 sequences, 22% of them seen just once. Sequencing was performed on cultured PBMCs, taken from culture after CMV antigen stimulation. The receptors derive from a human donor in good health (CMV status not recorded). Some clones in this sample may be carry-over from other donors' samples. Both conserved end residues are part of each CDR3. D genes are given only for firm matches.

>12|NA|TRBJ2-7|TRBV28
CASSLRGTEQYF
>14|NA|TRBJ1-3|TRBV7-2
CASSLQVSGNTIYF
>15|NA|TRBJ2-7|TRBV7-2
CASSLGGVSSYEQYF
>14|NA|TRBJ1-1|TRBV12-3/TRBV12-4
CASSLMEGNTEAFF
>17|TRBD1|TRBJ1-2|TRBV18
CASSPPPGQGDLYGYTF
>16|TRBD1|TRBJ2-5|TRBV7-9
CASSLGRRDRGETQYF
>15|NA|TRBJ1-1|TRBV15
CATSRREGLRTEAFF
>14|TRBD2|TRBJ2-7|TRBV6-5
CASSYGTSVYEQYF
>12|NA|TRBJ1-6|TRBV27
CASSLPGLPLHF
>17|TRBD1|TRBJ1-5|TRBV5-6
CASSLGTGGASNQPQHF
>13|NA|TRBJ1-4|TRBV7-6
CASSLDRGEKLFF
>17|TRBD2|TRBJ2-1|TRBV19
CASSPSLGGLLYNEQFF
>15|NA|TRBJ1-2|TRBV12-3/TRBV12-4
CASSLTWTKNYGYTF
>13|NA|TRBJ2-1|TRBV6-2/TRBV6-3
CASSYEEKEREFF
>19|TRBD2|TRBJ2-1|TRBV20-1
CSGATLAGGPQSRSSEQFF
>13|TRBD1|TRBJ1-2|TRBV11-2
CASSSGQGTFYTF
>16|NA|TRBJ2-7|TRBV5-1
CASSAIRAAGLYEQYF
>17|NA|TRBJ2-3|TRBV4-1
CASSQPSSSVTTDTQYF
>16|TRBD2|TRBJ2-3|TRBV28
CASSFLLAGGGDTQYF
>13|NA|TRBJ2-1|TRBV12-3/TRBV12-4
CASSGLGSDEQFF
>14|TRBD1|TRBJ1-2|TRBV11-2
CASSLEYRGHGYTF
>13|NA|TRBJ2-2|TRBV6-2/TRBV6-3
CASSMTETGELFF
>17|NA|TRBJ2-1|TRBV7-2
CASSLPLGADINNEQFF
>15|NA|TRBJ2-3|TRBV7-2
CASSLANRFTDTQYF
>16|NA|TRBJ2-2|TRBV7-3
CASSSTPGDSTGELFF
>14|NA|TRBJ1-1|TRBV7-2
CASSLQSLNTEAFF
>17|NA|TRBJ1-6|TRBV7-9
CASSSHEGGGASSPLHF
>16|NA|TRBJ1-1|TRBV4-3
CASSQDSEVAQSEAFF
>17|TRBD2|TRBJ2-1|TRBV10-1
CASSPTSGSRSYNEQFF
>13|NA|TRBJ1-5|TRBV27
CASSMRWDQPQHF
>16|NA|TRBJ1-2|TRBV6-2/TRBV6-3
CASSYSNTPLNYGYTF
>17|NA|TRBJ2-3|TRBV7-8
CASSLRPSGIDTDTQYF
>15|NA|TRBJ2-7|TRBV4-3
CASSQDRTTYYEQYF
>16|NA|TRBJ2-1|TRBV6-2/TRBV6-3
CASRTRTGSSYNEQFF
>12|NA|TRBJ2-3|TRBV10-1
CASSERGDTQYF
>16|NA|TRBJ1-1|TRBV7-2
CASSSWGAKGNTEAFF
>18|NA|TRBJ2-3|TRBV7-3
CASSPRGAATPVTDTQYF
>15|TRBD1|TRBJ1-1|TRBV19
CASSPVDRFHTEAFF
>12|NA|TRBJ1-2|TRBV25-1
CASNSGGFGYTF
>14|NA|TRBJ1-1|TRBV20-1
CSARNRGSGPEAFF
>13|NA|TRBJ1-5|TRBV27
CASRSGPGQPQHF
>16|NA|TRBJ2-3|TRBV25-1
CASSEPGTLKADTQYF
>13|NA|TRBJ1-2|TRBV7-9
CASSLGEHYGYTF
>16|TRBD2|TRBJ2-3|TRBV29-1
CSAVSPSGSAPDTQYF
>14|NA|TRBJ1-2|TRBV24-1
CATSDTRMYGGYTF
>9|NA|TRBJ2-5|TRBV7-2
CASGETQYF
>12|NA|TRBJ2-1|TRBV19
CASSIRGAEQFF
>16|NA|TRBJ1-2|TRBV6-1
CASSEWGPKREYGYTF
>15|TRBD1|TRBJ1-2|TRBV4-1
CASRSTGQGAKGYTF